These T cell receptor beta chains were read from a single sample in a study of T cells after yellow fever vaccination. TCRdb re-called the 5' RACE reads with MiXCR, one entry per CDR3 protein. Of around 180,000 distinct CDR3 sequences in the sample, approximately 6.2% are singletons; the top ten hold 2.5% to 3.5%. Sequences were derived from CD4+ T cells sorted from PBMCs, sampled on the day of the first yellow fever vaccination. The receptors derive from a man between 18 and 35 years old who received the YFV17D yellow fever vaccine. Each CDR3 is given with its conserved first and last residue. Fields, in order: V gene, J gene, clone size, CDR3 protein. Some rows have no size entry. The others give once, few or many, or a class for an expanded clone.

v_gene: TRBV27; j_gene: TRBJ2-5; abundance: many; CDR3aa: CASSFGGKETQYF
v_gene: TRBV29-1; j_gene: TRBJ2-7; abundance: many; CDR3aa: CSVLGYRQAYEQYF
v_gene: TRBV10-3; j_gene: TRBJ2-7; abundance: NA; CDR3aa: CAITPRPGSYEQYF
v_gene: TRBV18; j_gene: TRBJ2-7; abundance: many; CDR3aa: CASSSRQGPEQYF
v_gene: TRBV19; j_gene: TRBJ2-1; abundance: NA; CDR3aa: CASSMIRTGISYNEQFF
v_gene: TRBV7-3; j_gene: TRBJ1-1; abundance: many; CDR3aa: CASSLTGTNTEAFF
v_gene: TRBV5-1; j_gene: TRBJ2-3; abundance: few; CDR3aa: CASSLWGAGDTQYF
v_gene: TRBV6-2/TRBV6-3; j_gene: TRBJ2-1; abundance: many; CDR3aa: CASSTLDSSYNEQFF
v_gene: TRBV20-1; j_gene: TRBJ2-3; abundance: many; CDR3aa: CSAVAGLSTDTQYF
v_gene: TRBV24-1; j_gene: TRBJ2-2; abundance: few; CDR3aa: CATSNPRTGGYTGELFF
v_gene: TRBV2; j_gene: TRBJ1-5; abundance: NA; CDR3aa: CASRLGESTNQPQHF
v_gene: TRBV6-1; j_gene: TRBJ2-2; abundance: few; CDR3aa: CASSDRQGMNTGELFF
v_gene: TRBV6-1; j_gene: TRBJ2-5; abundance: NA; CDR3aa: CASSRQPTGETQYF
v_gene: TRBV7-2; j_gene: TRBJ2-2; abundance: many; CDR3aa: CASSNRRDTGELFF
v_gene: TRBV6-1; j_gene: TRBJ2-3; abundance: many; CDR3aa: CASSLQGYSTDTQYF
v_gene: TRBV7-2; j_gene: TRBJ2-1; abundance: NA; CDR3aa: CASSSRTIPRSYNEQFF
v_gene: TRBV4-3; j_gene: TRBJ1-2; abundance: few; CDR3aa: CASSLYGQVNYGYTF
v_gene: TRBV4-2; j_gene: TRBJ1-1; abundance: many; CDR3aa: CASSQARFEVGKRDFF
v_gene: TRBV6-2/TRBV6-3; j_gene: TRBJ2-1; abundance: NA; CDR3aa: CASGSNVQFF
v_gene: TRBV5-1; j_gene: TRBJ1-1; abundance: many; CDR3aa: CASSWDGNTEAFF
v_gene: TRBV11-2; j_gene: TRBJ2-1; abundance: many; CDR3aa: CASSRSGQVHNEQFF
v_gene: TRBV19; j_gene: TRBJ2-1; abundance: NA; CDR3aa: CASSLMGQGMNEQFF
v_gene: TRBV4-3; j_gene: TRBJ2-1; abundance: NA; CDR3aa: CASSQEQGVWYEQFF
v_gene: TRBV6-2/TRBV6-3; j_gene: TRBJ2-5; abundance: many; CDR3aa: CASSQGETQYF
v_gene: TRBV6-4; j_gene: TRBJ2-2; abundance: many; CDR3aa: CASSDGQDANTGELFF
v_gene: TRBV5-4; j_gene: TRBJ2-4; abundance: many; CDR3aa: CASSFMAAKNIQYF
v_gene: TRBV20-1; j_gene: TRBJ1-5; abundance: NA; CDR3aa: CSARDGVRGNQPQHF
v_gene: TRBV7-2; j_gene: TRBJ2-3; abundance: many; CDR3aa: CASSLSRGGGPDTQYF
v_gene: TRBV11-2; j_gene: TRBJ2-2; abundance: many; CDR3aa: CASSLRDLAGGLIGELFF
v_gene: TRBV10-3; j_gene: TRBJ1-5; abundance: many; CDR3aa: CAISDSNQPQHF
v_gene: TRBV6-6; j_gene: TRBJ1-4; abundance: many; CDR3aa: CASRTGPNEKLFF
v_gene: TRBV7-2; j_gene: TRBJ2-7; abundance: few; CDR3aa: CASSLVTGLEQYF
v_gene: TRBV3-1; j_gene: TRBJ2-3; abundance: many; CDR3aa: CASSRDRRTDTQYF
v_gene: TRBV20-1; j_gene: TRBJ2-5; abundance: few; CDR3aa: CSARRAGRGGRETQYF
v_gene: TRBV20-1; j_gene: TRBJ2-3; abundance: NA; CDR3aa: CSARNSGGMDTQYF
v_gene: TRBV18; j_gene: TRBJ2-7; abundance: NA; CDR3aa: CASSLGQGIAYEQYF
v_gene: TRBV5-1; j_gene: TRBJ2-5; abundance: few; CDR3aa: CASSLAVLAETQYF
v_gene: TRBV6-2/TRBV6-3; j_gene: TRBJ1-5; abundance: few; CDR3aa: CASSYVQGRQPQHF
v_gene: TRBV12-3/TRBV12-4; j_gene: TRBJ2-7; abundance: many; CDR3aa: CASSLAGAAGEQYF
v_gene: TRBV7-8; j_gene: TRBJ2-6; abundance: few; CDR3aa: CASLTSSGANVLTF
v_gene: TRBV5-1; j_gene: TRBJ2-2; abundance: many; CDR3aa: CASSRSRDPTGELFF
v_gene: TRBV19; j_gene: TRBJ2-3; abundance: NA; CDR3aa: CASSAFLLAGGTDTQYF
v_gene: TRBV6-5; j_gene: TRBJ1-2; abundance: NA; CDR3aa: CASKARVGYTF
v_gene: TRBV4-3; j_gene: TRBJ1-5; abundance: many; CDR3aa: CASSRGHGDNQPQHF
v_gene: TRBV19; j_gene: TRBJ2-6; abundance: few; CDR3aa: CASSNIWGFGANVLTF
v_gene: TRBV5-1; j_gene: TRBJ1-6; abundance: many; CDR3aa: CASRTGGITPLHF
v_gene: TRBV12-3/TRBV12-4; j_gene: TRBJ2-5; abundance: many; CDR3aa: CASSPSGTSGWKTQYF
v_gene: TRBV20-1; j_gene: TRBJ1-6; abundance: many; CDR3aa: CSAHPGQFNSPLHF
v_gene: TRBV28; j_gene: TRBJ2-3; abundance: few; CDR3aa: CASIPTTAYTDTQYF
v_gene: TRBV6-5; j_gene: TRBJ1-3; abundance: many; CDR3aa: CASSRQGRNTIYF
v_gene: TRBV4-1; j_gene: TRBJ2-5; abundance: NA; CDR3aa: CSSSQVGTSTEETQYF
v_gene: TRBV6-5; j_gene: TRBJ1-6; abundance: NA; CDR3aa: CASSWGQGAANSPLHF